This T cell receptor (beta chain) was captured by sequencing in a study of T cell responses to AZD1222 COVID-19 vaccine. Notes on the study in general: The number of AZD1222 recipients seropositive at baseline was only five or six. Two doses of AZD1222 preceded a rise in Spike-specific TCR breadth and depth. Spike regions recognized by vaccine-associated CD4 TCRs spanned the protein, led by 160-218 and 743-854.

Doses given second, at about 4 or about 12 weeks, were pooled. Germline V lookup: CDR1 SGHDN, CDR2 FVKESK. Trimming stripped 7 bases from V and 4 bases from J, with 23 bases between. The CDR3 spans 17 residues. This clone was detected once. Its antigen is undetermined. The table came from immunoSEQ multiplex PCR; TCRdb's copy has only in-frame clones and leaves some out. The sample has around 71,000 clones; 75% to 90% are singletons. Source: peripheral blood, taken 28 days after the second AZD1222 dose. This sequence joins TRBV14 and TRBJ2-1; D not resolved. The receptor was isolated from an adult who received the AZD1222 COVID-19 vaccine. The CDR3 nucleotides are TGTGCCAGCACCACGCATCGAGCGTTTAGGTCGTACAATGAGCAGTTCTTC. It yields the protein CASTTHRAFRSYNEQFF. The whole variable domain, remainder taken from reference TRBV14 and TRBJ2-1, is EAGVTQFPSHSVIEKGQTVTLRCDPISGHDNLYWYRRVMGKEIKFLLHFVKESKQDESGMPNNRFLAERTGGTYSTLKVQPAELEDSGVYFCASTTHRAFRSYNEQFFGPGTRLTVL.